This TCR beta chain originates from a study of persistence of HIV-infected CD4 T cells. Germline CDR1 and CDR2: SGHVS and FNYEAQ. With V trimmed by 1 base and J by 5 bases, 4 bases remained unmatched. This CDR3 has 16 amino acids. This nonspecific control used anti-CD3/anti-CD28 bead stimulation of CD4+ T cells. CD4+ T cells upregulating both CD40 ligand and CD69 were sorted as responding cells. Suppressive ART was started during chronic HIV-1 infection in these adults. CD8-depleted PBMCs were stimulated more than 15 hours with anti-CD28/CD49d costimulation, CD40-blocking antibody and enfuvirtide. Study-wide points: TCR oligoclonality correlated with proviral oligoclonality in the same sorted populations.

The libraries were made with immunoSEQ version 4 in survey mode. The repertoire was sequenced with immunoSEQ multiplex PCR; TCRdb's copy has only in-frame clones and lacks some. The sample lists tens of thousands of clones, 80% to 90% occurring once. A remark on this clone: Its antigen is still unknown.

The specimen was CD4+ T cells sorted from PBMCs after approximately 19-hour stimulation, collected from a patient who received antiretroviral therapy. The V and J genes are TRBV7-6 and TRBJ2-2, with 10 nucleotides matching TRBD2. The clonotype comes from an adult woman with HIV who was CMV-seropositive. The CDR3 coding sequence is TGTGCCAGCAGCTTAGTAGCGGGAGGAGGGACCGGGGAGCTGTTTTTT. Residues: CASSLVAGGGTGELFF.